This entry concerns a single T cell receptor beta chain. V gave up 0 bases and J gave up 5 bases, with 4 bases separating them. Germline V CDR1 and CDR2: ENHRY, SYGVKD. The CDR3 is 12 amino acids. This record belongs to a study of T cells in localized non-small cell lung cancer. Profiled with immunoSEQ multiplex PCR; TCRdb holds only in-frame clones, not every one. The sample carries over 25,000 clones, roughly three quarters recorded once. Sequenced here: peripheral blood, sampled before any cancer treatment. The V and J genes are TRBV10-3 and TRBJ2-5, with D hard to call. The clonotype was recovered from a male donor older than 55 with stage II squamous cell lung carcinoma. The CDR3 DNA is TGTGCCATCAGTGAGTCGGAGGAGACCCAGTACTTC. The encoded protein is CAISESEETQYF.